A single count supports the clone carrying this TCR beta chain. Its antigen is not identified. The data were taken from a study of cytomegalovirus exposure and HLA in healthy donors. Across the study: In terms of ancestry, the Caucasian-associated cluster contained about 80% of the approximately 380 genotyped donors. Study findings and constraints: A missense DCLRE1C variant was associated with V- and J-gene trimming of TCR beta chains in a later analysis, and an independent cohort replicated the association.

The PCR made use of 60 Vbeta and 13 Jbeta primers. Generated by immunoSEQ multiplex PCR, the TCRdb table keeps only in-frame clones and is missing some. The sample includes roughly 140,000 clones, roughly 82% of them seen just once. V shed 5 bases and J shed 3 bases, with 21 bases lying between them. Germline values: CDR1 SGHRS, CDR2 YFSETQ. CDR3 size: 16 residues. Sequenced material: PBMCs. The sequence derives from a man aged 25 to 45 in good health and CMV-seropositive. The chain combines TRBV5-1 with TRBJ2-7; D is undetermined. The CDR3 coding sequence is TGCGCCAGCAGTGGAACGACTGGCTTTTTAGGCTACGAGCAGTACTTC. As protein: CASSGTTGFLGYEQYF.